Below are 5 T cell receptor beta chains sequenced from a single sample in a study of blood T cell repertoires in COVID-19. The method was immunoSEQ multiplex PCR; TCRdb's version includes in-frame clones alone and lacks a portion of them. In the table there are 200,000 to 300,000 clones, around four fifths of which are singletons. Sequencing was done on a sample of peripheral blood. The source is a man aged 60-69 years with acute or convalescent COVID-19.

This clone was recorded only once. This CDR3 reads CASSLRQGGNEQFF. For the CDR3, the DNA is TGCGCCAGCAGCTTACGACAGGGGGGCAATGAGCAGTTCTTC. The chain has TRBV5-1 and TRBJ2-1; TRBD1 matches at 9 bases. Looked up from germline, CDR1 is SGHRS and CDR2 is YFSETQ. CDR3 length: 14 residues. V trimming: 2 bases; J trimming: 6 bases; junction bases outside the gene matches: 3.

The gene calls are TRBV2 and TRBJ2-5; 7 bases fit TRBD2. V shed 6 bases, J shed 4 bases, and the junction held 2 bases outside the gene matches. The CDR3 is made up of 12 amino acids. The germline gives CDR1 SNHLY, CDR2 FYNNEI. Here the CDR3 reads CASRWEGETQYF. The CDR3 DNA sequence: TGTGCCAGCAGGTGGGAGGGAGAGACCCAGTACTTC.

The CDR3 DNA sequence: TGTGCCAGCAGGGAATTCGGGACTATCGGGCCCCAGCATTTT. Translating it yields CASREFGTIGPQHF. This chain links TRBV2 with TRBJ1-5; a weak D match, TRBD1 (5 bases). Germline assignment: CDR1 SNHLY and CDR2 FYNNEI. Trimming pared 6 bases from V and 9 bases from J, leaving 18 bases between. This CDR3 has 14 amino acids.

V is TRBV19 and J is TRBJ2-1; 9 bases map to TRBD1. This CDR3 has 16 residues. With V trimmed by 7 bases and J by 0 bases, 7 bases remained unmatched. The V gene's germline CDR1 is LNHDA and CDR2 SQIVND (reference sequence). The CDR3 region is CASKGQGSSSYNEQFF. Written as DNA, the CDR3 is TGTGCCAGTAAGGGACAGGGCTCGAGCTCCTACAATGAGCAGTTCTTC.

This rearrangement joins TRBV5-1 to TRBJ1-5; D perhaps matches TRBD1 (5 bases). The CDR3 runs 16 residues. Germline V CDR1 and CDR2: SGHRS, YFSETQ. With 2 bases removed from V and 7 bases from J, the gap between germline ends came to 19 bases. The CDR3 reads CASSLGTVVGGQPQHF. In DNA form, the CDR3 reads TGCGCCAGCAGCTTAGGGACGGTCGTCGGGGGGCAGCCCCAGCATTTT.